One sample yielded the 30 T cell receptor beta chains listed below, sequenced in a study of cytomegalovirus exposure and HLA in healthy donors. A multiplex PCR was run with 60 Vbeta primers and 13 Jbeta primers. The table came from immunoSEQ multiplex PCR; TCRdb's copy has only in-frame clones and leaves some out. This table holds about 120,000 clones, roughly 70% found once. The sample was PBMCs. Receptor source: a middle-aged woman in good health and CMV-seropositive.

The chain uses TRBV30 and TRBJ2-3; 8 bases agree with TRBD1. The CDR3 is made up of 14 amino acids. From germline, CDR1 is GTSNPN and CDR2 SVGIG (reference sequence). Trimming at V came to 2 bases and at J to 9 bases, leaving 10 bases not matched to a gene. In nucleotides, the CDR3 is TGTGCCTGGAGTACCCTTACAGGGGGAGAGACGCAGTATTTT. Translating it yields CAWSTLTGGETQYF.

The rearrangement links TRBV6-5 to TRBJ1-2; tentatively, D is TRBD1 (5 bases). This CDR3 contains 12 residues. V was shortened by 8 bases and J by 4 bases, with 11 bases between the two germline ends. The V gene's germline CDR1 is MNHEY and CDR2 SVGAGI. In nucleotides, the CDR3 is TGTGCCAGCGGGACTTTGGTCTATGGCTACACCTTC. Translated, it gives CASGTLVYGYTF.

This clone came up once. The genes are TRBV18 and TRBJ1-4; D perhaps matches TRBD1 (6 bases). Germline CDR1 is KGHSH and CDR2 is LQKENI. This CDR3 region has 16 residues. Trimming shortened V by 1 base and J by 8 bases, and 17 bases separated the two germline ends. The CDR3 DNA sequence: TGTGCCAGCTCACCACTCCGAGGGCAGGGGAAAGAAAAACTGTTTTTT. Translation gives CASSPLRGQGKEKLFF.

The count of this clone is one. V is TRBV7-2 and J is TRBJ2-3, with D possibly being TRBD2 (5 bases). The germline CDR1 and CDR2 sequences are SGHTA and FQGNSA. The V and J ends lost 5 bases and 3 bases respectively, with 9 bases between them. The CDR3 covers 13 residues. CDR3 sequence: CASSQDWTDTQYF. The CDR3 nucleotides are TGTGCCAGCAGCCAGGACTGGACAGATACGCAGTATTTT.

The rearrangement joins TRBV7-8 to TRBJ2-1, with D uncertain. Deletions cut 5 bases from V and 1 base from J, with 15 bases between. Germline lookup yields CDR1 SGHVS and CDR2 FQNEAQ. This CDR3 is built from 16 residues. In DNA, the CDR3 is TGTGCCAGCAGCGAGGCCGAGACGGTATCCTACAATGAGCAGTTCTTC. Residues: CASSEAETVSYNEQFF.

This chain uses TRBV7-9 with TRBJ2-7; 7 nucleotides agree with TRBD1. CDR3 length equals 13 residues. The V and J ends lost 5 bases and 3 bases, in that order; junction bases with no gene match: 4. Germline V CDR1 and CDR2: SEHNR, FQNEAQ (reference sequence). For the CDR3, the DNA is TGTGCCAGCAGCCAGACAGGGAACTACGAGCAGTACTTC. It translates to CASSQTGNYEQYF.

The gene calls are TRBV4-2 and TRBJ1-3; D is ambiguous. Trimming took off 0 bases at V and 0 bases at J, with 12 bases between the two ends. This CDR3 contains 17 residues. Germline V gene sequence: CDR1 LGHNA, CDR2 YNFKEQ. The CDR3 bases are TGTGCCAGCAGCCAAGATTGGGCCCCGGCCTCTGGAAACACCATATATTTT. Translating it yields CASSQDWAPASGNTIYF.

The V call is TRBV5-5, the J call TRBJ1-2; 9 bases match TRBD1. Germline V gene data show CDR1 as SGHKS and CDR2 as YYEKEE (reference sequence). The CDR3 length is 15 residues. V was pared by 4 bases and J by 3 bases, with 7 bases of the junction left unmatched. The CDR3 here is CASSLSTGGYYGYTF. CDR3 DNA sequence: TGTGCCAGCAGCCTGAGCACAGGGGGCTACTATGGCTACACCTTC.

The CDR3 is CASSSTGVKETQYF. Here the CDR3 DNA reads TGTGCCAGTAGTAGCACAGGGGTTAAAGAGACCCAGTACTTC. The gene calls are TRBV19 and TRBJ2-5; 7 bases are a match to TRBD1. J lost 3 bases, V lost 4 bases, and 5 bases had no gene match. Looked up from germline, CDR1 is LNHDA and CDR2 is SQIVND (reference sequence). The CDR3 totals 14 residues.

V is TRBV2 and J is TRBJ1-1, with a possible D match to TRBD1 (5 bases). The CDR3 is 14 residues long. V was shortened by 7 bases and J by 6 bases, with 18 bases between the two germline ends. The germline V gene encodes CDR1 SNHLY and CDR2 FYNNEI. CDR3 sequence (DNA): TGTGCCAGCATTCGCTCCGGGACTGCCTCTGAAGCTTTCTTT. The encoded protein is CASIRSGTASEAFF.

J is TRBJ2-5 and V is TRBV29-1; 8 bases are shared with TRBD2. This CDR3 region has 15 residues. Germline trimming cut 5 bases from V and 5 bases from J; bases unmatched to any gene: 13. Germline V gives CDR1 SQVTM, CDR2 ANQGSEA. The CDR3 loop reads CSVPKPAGGGETQYF. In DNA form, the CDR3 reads TGCAGCGTTCCGAAGCCGGCGGGGGGTGGGGAGACCCAGTACTTC.

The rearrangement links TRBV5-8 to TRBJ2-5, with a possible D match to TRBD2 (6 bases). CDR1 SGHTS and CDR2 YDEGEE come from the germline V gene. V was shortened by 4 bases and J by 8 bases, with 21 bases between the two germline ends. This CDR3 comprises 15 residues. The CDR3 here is CASSPRLVTQQTQYF. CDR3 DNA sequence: TGTGCCAGCAGCCCTAGACTAGTAACGCAACAAACCCAGTACTTC.

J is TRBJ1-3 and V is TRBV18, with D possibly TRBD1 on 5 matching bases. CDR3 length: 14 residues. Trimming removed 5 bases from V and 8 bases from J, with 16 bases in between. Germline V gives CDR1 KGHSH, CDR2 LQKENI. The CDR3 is CASSAKTDWDTIYF. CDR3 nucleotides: TGTGCCAGCTCAGCTAAGACAGATTGGGACACCATATATTTT.

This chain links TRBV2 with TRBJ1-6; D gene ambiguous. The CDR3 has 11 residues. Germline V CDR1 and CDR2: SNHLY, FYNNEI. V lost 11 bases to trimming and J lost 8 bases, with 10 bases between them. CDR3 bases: TGTGCCTCCACCGGGGATTCACCCCTCCACTTT. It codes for CASTGDSPLHF.

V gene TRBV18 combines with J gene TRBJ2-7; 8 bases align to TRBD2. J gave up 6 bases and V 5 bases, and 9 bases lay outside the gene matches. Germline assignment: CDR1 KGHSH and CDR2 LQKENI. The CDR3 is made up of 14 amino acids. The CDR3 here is CASSEYAGGGEQYF. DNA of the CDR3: TGTGCCAGCTCAGAATATGCGGGAGGCGGCGAGCAGTACTTC.

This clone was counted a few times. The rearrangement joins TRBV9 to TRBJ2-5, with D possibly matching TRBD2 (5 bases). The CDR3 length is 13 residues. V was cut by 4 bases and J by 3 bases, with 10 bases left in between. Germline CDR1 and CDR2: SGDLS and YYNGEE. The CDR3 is CASSRDGEETQYF. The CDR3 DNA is TGTGCCAGCAGCCGCGACGGGGAAGAGACCCAGTACTTC.

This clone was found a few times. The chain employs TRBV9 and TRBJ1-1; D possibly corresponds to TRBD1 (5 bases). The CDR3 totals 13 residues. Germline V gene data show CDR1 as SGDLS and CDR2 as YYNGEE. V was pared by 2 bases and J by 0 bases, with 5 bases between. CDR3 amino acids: CASSVTVNTEAFF. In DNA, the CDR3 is TGTGCCAGCAGCGTGACAGTGAACACTGAAGCTTTCTTT.

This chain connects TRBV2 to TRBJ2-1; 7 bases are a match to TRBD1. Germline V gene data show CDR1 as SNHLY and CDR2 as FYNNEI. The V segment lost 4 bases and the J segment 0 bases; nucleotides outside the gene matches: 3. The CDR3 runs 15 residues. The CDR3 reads CASSAQGSSYNEQFF. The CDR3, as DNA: TGTGCCAGCAGTGCACAGGGGAGCTCCTACAATGAGCAGTTCTTC.

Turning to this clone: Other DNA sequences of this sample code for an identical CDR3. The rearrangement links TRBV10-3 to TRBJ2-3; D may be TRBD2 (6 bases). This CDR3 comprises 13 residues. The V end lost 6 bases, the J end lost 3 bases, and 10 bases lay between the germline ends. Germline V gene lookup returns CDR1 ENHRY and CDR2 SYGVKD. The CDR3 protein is CAISEAGTDTQYF. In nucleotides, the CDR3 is TGTGCCATCAGCGAGGCGGGAACAGATACGCAGTATTTT.

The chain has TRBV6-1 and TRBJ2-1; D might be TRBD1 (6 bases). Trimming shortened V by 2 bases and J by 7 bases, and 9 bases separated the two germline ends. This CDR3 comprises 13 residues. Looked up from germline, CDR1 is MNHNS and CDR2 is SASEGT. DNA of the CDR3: TGTGCCAGCAGTGAACAGGGGAAGAATGAGCAGTTCTTC. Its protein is CASSEQGKNEQFF.

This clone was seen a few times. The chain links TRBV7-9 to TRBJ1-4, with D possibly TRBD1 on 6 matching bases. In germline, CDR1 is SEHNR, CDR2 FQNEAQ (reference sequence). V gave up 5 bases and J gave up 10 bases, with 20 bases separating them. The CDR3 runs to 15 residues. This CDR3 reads CASSLYGLGGGKLFF. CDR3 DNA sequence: TGTGCCAGCAGCCTGTATGGGCTAGGGGGTGGAAAACTGTTTTTT.

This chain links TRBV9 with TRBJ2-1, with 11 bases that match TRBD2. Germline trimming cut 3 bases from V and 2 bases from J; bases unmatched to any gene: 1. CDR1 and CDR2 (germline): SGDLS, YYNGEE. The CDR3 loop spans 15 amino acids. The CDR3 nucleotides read TGTGCCAGCAGCGCGACTAGCGGGACCTACAATGAGCAGTTCTTC. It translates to CASSATSGTYNEQFF.

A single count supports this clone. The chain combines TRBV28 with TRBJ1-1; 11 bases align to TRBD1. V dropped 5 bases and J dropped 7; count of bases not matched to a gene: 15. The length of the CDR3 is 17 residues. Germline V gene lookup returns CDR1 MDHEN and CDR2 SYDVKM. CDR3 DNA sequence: TGTGCCAGCAGTCGCCCCGGGACAGGGGGTGTGGGGGATGAAGCTTTCTTT. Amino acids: CASSRPGTGGVGDEAFF.

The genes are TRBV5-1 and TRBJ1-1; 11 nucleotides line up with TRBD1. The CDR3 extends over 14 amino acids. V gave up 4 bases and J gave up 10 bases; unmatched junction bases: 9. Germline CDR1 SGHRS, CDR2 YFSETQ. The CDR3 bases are TGCGCCAGCAGCGGGGGACAGGGGGAAATTACAGCTTTCTTT. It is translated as CASSGGQGEITAFF.

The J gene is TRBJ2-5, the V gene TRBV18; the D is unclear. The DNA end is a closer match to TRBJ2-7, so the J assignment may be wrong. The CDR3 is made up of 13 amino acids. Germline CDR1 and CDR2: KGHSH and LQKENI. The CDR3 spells CASSPSATHEQYF. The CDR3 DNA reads TGTGCCAGCTCACCATCAGCGACTCACGAGCAGTACTTC.

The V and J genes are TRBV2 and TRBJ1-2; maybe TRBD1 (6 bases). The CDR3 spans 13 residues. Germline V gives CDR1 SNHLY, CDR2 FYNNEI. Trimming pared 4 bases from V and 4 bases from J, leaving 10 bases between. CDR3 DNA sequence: TGTGCCAGCAGTGGCAGGGGCGGCTATGGCTACACCTTC. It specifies CASSGRGGYGYTF.

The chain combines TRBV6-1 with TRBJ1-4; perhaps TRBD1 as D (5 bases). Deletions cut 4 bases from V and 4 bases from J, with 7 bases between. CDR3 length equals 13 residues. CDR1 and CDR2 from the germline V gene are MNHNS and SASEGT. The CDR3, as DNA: TGTGCCAGCAGTGCGACAGTTAATGAAAAACTGTTTTTT. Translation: CASSATVNEKLFF.

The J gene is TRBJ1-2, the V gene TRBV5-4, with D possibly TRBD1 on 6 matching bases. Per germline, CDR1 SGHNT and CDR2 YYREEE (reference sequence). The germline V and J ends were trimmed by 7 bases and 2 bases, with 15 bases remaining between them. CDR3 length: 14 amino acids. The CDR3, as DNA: TGTGCCAGCCTTAAGACAGGCGGAAACTATGGCTACACCTTC. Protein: CASLKTGGNYGYTF.

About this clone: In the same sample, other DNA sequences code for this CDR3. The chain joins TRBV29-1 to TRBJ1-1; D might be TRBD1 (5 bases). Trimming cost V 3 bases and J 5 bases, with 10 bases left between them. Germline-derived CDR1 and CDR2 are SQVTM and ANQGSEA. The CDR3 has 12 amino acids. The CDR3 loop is CSVDQGRTEAFF. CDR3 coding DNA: TGCAGCGTTGATCAGGGCAGAACTGAAGCTTTCTTT. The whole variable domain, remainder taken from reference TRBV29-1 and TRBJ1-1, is SAVISQKPSRDICQRGTSLTIQCQVDSQVTMMFWYRQQPGQSLTLIATANQGSEATYESGFVIDKFPISRPNLTFSTLTVSNMSPEDSSIYLCSVDQGRTEAFFGQGTRLTVV.

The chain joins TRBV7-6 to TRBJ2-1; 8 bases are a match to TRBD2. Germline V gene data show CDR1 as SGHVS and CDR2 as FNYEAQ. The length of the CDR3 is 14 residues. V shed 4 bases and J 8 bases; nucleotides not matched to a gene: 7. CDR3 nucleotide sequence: TGTGCCAGCAGCTCCGGACTAGCAGGGGATGAGCAGTTCTTC. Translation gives CASSSGLAGDEQFF.